This entry features one T cell receptor (beta chain) sequence. Its cognate antigen is unknown. This sample stems from a study of cytomegalovirus exposure and HLA in healthy donors. Study-level points and caveats: The tendency of first-cohort TCR clusters to co-occur in the 90 to 150 validation repertoires was the finding of a later analysis.

The method was immunoSEQ multiplex PCR; TCRdb's version includes in-frame clones alone and lacks a portion of them. This sample yields over 150,000 clones, of which roughly 84% are seen a single time; 2.5% to 3% belongs to the top ten. The V end was cut by 4 bases, the J end by 5 bases, with 15 bases between. The CDR3 has 15 amino acids. Germline values: CDR1 SEHNR, CDR2 FQNEAQ (reference sequence). Sequencing was carried out using PBMCs. The TCR was taken from a woman aged 18-35 years in good health and CMV-seropositive. The chain has TRBV7-9 and TRBJ2-1, with a weak D call TRBD2 (6 bases). The DNA of the CDR3 is TGTGCCAGCAGCTATCGCCTAGCGCAAAACAATGAGCAGTTCTTC. This sequence encodes CASSYRLAQNNEQFF.